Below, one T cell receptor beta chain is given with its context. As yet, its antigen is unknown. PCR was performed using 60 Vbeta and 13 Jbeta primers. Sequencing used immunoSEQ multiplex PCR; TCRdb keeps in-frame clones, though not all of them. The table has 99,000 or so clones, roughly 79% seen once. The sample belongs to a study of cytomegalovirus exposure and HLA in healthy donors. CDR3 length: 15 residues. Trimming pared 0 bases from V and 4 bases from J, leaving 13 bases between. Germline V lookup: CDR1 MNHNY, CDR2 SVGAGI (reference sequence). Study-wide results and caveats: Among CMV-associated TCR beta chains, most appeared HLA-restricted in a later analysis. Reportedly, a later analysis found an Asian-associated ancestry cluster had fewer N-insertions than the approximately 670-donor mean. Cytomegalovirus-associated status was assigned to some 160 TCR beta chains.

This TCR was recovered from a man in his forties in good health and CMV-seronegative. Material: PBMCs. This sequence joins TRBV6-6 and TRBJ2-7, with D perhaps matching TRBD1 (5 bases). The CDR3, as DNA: TGTGCCAGCAGTTACTCGAGTTCAGGGATGTACGAGCAGTACTTC. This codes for CASSYSSSGMYEQYF.